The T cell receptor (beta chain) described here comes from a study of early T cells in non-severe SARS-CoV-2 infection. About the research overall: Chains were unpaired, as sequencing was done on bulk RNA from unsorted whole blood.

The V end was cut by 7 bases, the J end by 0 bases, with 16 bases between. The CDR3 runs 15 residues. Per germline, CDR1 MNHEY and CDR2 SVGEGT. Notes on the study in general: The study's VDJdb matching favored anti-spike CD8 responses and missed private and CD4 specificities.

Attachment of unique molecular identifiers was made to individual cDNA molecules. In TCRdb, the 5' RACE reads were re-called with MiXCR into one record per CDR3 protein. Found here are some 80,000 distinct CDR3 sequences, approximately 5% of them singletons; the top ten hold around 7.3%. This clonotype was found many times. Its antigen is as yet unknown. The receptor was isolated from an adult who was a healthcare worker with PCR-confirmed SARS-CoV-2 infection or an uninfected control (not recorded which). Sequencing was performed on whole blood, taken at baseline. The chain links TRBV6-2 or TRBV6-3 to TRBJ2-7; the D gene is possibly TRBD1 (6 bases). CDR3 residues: CASIQGTDSSYEQYF. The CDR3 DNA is TGTGCCAGCATTCAGGGGACGGACAGCTCCTACGAGCAGTACTTC.